Each of the 9 T cell receptor beta chains below was sequenced from the same sample in a study of shared clonotypes between healthy human individuals. The data were produced by immunoSEQ multiplex PCR, yet TCRdb's version contains in-frame clones alone and is incomplete. The data hold fewer than 1.6 million clones, with roughly 98.5% observed a single time. Sample: naive CD4+ T cells sorted from blood. Subset described: CD45RA+ positively selected. The receptors derive from a man younger than 45 in good health.

The CDR3 loop reads CATTGFQGEEKLFF. CDR3 DNA: TGTGCCACTACGGGATTCCAGGGAGAGGAAAAACTGTTTTTT. The rearrangement joins TRBV15 to TRBJ1-4, with D perhaps TRBD1 (5 bases). The V gene lost 9 bases and the J gene lost 8 bases, with 19 bases spanning the gap. The CDR3 totals 14 residues. Per germline, CDR1 LNHNV and CDR2 YYDKDF (reference sequence). Based on the CDR3 plus reference TRBV15 and TRBJ1-4, the full variable domain is DAMVIQNPRYQVTQFGKPVTLSCSQTLNHNVMYWYQQKSSQAPKLLFHYYDKDFNNEADTPDNFQSRRPNTSFCFLDIRSPGLGDTAMYLCATTGFQGEEKLFFGSGTQLSVL.

The CDR3 nucleotides are TGTGCCAGCAGCTACACGGGAGGGCCCTACAATGAGCAGTTCTTC. It encodes CASSYTGGPYNEQFF. The V gene is TRBV7-3, the J gene TRBJ2-1; 8 bases map to TRBD2. Per the germline V gene, CDR1 is SGHTA and CDR2 is FQGTGA. This CDR3 spans 15 amino acids. J lost 2 bases, V lost 4 bases, and 4 bases had no gene match.

The chain's CDR3 is CASSTGTSGHYNEQFF. DNA for the CDR3: TGCGCCAGCAGCACCGGGACTAGCGGCCACTACAATGAGCAGTTCTTC. This chain uses TRBV5-1 with TRBJ2-1, with 11 positions matching TRBD2. Germline CDR1 and CDR2: SGHRS and YFSETQ. The CDR3 consists of 16 residues. V lost 4 bases to trimming and J lost 3 bases; unmatched junction nucleotides: 6.

V is TRBV5-1 and J is TRBJ1-5; D call uncertain. The CDR3 loop spans 13 amino acids. Trimming removed 4 bases from V and 8 bases from J, with 13 bases in between. In germline, CDR1 is SGHRS, CDR2 YFSETQ. The CDR3 nucleotides read TGCGCCAGCAGCCTGCTTGGAGGGAAGCCCCAGCATTTT. Residues: CASSLLGGKPQHF. The full variable domain, completed using reference TRBV5-1 and TRBJ1-5, is KAGVTQTPRYLIKTRGQQVTLSCSPISGHRSVSWYQQTPGQGLQFLFEYFSETQRNKGNFPGRFSGRQFSNSRSEMNVSTLELGDSALYLCASSLLGGKPQHFGDGTRLSIL.

The V and J genes are TRBV29-1 and TRBJ2-2; a possible D gene is TRBD1 (6 bases). V was shortened by 6 bases and J by 3 bases, with 14 bases between the two germline ends. The CDR3 loop spans 14 amino acids. Germline CDR1 SQVTM, CDR2 ANQGSEA. CDR3 sequence reads: CSVSGGADTGELFF. Here the CDR3 DNA reads TGCAGCGTGAGTGGGGGCGCGGACACCGGGGAGCTGTTTTTT.

This chain joins TRBV28 and TRBJ1-1; 9 positions match TRBD1. Trimming cost V 6 bases and J 6 bases; bases outside gene matches: 11. CDR3 size: 15 residues. Germline CDR1 is MDHEN and CDR2 is SYDVKM. CDR3 in DNA: TGTGCCAGCAGCCACCCTCGGACAGGGGCCCCTGAAGCTTTCTTT. Its translation: CASSHPRTGAPEAFF.

V gene TRBV9 combines with J gene TRBJ2-2, with 7 bases that match TRBD2. V was clipped by 0 bases and J by 6 bases; unmatched bases: 11. The length of the CDR3 is 17 residues. Germline CDR1 SGDLS, CDR2 YYNGEE. In DNA form, the CDR3 reads TGTGCCAGCAGCGTAGGGTATCGGGGAGGGCCCTCCGGGGAGCTGTTTTTT. This sequence encodes CASSVGYRGGPSGELFF.

The rearrangement links TRBV5-4 to TRBJ1-2; D remains unclear. CDR1 is SGHNT and CDR2 is YYREEE in the germline V gene (reference sequence). V lost 4 bases to trimming and J lost 6 bases, with 13 bases between them. The CDR3 totals 13 residues. The chain's CDR3 is CASSLTRGDGYTF. In DNA, the CDR3 is TGTGCCAGCAGCCTAACACGGGGTGATGGCTACACCTTC.

The rearrangement uses TRBV29-1 and TRBJ2-3, with 9 bases fitting TRBD2. CDR1 is SQVTM and CDR2 is ANQGSEA in the germline V gene. The CDR3 covers 16 residues. V shed 4 bases and J 0 bases; nucleotides not matched to a gene: 8. The CDR3 nucleotides are TGCAGCGTTGTCAGACTAGCGGATAGTAGCACAGATACGCAGTATTTT. Its translation is CSVVRLADSSTDTQYF.